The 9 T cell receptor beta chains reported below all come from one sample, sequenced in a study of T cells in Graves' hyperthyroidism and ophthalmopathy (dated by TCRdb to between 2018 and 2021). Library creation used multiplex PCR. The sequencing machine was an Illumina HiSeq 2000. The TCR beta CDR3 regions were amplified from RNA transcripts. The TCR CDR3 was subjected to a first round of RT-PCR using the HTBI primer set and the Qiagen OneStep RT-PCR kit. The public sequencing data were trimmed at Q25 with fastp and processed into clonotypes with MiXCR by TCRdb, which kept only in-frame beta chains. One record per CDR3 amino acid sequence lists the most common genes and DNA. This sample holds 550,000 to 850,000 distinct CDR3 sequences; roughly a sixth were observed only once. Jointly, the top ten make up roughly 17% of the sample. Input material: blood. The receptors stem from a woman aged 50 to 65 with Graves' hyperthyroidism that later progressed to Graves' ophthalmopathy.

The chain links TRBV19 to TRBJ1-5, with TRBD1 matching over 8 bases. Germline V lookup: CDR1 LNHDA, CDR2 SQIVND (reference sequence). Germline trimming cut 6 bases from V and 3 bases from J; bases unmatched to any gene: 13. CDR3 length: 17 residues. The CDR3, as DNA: TGTGCCAGTAGCAGAGGGGCAGGGGGCGGGATCAATCAGCCCCAGCATTTT. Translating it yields CASSRGAGGGINQPQHF.

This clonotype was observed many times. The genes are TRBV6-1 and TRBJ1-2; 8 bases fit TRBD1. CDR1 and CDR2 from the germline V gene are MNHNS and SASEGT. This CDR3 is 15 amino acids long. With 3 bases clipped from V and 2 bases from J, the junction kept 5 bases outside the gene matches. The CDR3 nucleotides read TGTGCCAGCAGTGAGGCCAGGGGGCCCAACTATGGCTACACCTTC. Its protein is CASSEARGPNYGYTF.

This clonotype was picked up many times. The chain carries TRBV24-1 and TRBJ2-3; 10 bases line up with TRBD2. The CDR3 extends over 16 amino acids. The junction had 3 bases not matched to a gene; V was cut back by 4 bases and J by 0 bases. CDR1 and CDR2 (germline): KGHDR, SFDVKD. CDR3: CATSDRTSGSTDTQYF. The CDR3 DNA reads TGTGCCACCAGTGACCGGACTAGCGGAAGCACAGATACGCAGTATTTT.

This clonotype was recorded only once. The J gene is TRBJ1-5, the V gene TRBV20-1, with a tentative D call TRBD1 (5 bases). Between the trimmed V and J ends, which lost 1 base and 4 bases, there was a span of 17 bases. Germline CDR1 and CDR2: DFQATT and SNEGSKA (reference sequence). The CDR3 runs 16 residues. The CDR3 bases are TGCAGTGCTAGAGCCCCCGGGGGAATAGGGAATCAGCCCCAGCATTTT. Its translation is CSARAPGGIGNQPQHF.

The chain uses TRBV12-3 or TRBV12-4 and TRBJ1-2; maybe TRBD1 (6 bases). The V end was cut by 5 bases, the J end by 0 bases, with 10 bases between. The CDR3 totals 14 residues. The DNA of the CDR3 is TGTGCCAGCAGTGCGGGGGCCACTAACTATGGCTACACCTTC. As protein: CASSAGATNYGYTF.

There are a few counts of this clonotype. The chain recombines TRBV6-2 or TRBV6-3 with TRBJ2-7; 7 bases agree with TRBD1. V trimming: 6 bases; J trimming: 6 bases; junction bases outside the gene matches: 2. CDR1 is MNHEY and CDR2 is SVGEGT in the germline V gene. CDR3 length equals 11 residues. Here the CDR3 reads CASRYRGEQYF. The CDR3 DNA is TGTGCCAGCAGGTACAGGGGCGAGCAGTACTTC.

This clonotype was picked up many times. The CDR3 loop is CASSQTRFYEQYF. CDR3 DNA sequence: TGCGCCAGCAGCCAAACTAGGTTCTACGAGCAGTACTTC. J is TRBJ2-7 and V is TRBV5-1; maybe TRBD2 (5 bases). V was trimmed by 4 bases and J by 3 bases, leaving 11 bases between them. This CDR3 has 13 residues. Per the germline V gene, CDR1 is SGHRS and CDR2 is YFSETQ.

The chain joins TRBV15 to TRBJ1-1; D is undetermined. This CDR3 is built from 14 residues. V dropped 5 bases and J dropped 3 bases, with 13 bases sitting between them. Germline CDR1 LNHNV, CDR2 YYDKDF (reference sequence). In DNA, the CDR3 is TGTGCCACCAGCCGGGCGGGAACGCACACTGAAGCTTTCTTT. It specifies CATSRAGTHTEAFF.

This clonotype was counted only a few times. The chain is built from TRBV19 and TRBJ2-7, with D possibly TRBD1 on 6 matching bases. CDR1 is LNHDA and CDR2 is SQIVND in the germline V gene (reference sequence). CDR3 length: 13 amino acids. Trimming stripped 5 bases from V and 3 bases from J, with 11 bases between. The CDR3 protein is CASSDRTNYEQYF. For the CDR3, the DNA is TGTGCCAGTAGTGACAGGACAAACTACGAGCAGTACTTC.